This T cell receptor beta chain was retrieved from a study of T-cell reconstitution after alpha-beta-depleted transplantation in children. V trimming: 3 bases; J trimming: 5 bases; junction bases outside the gene matches: 11. This CDR3 contains 16 residues. From germline, CDR1 is SGHVS and CDR2 FNYEAQ. Researchers prepared the TCRbeta library using unique molecular identifiers, the study reports. MiXCR, applied by TCRdb to the PCR reads, yields one record per CDR3 protein. This sample carries hundreds of thousands of distinct CDR3 sequences, roughly a tenth of them seen once, and the ten largest clones take 4%. This clonotype was seen a handful of times.

The chain is built from TRBV7-6 and TRBJ2-7, with 9 bases that match TRBD2. This TCR was recovered from a human donor who donated a stem cell graft to a child with acute myeloid leukemia. The sequenced sample was PBMCs from the stem cell graft donor, obtained from the stem cell graft. The CDR3 bases are TGTGCCAGCAGCTTGGCCGCCGCGGGAGGGACCAACGAGCAGTACTTC. This translates into CASSLAAAGGTNEQYF.